These T cell receptor beta chains were read from a single sample in a study of OX40 agonist ivuxolimab in advanced cancers. Clones were read by immunoSEQ multiplex PCR, and TCRdb kept only the in-frame ones, dropping some. The sample records 65,000 to 85,000 clones, about nine tenths being singletons. The sequenced sample was CD4+ or CD8+ T cells sorted from blood, obtained in a trial of the OX40 agonist ivuxolimab. Every receptor here comes from an adult with an advanced solid tumor such as melanoma, head and neck, liver or kidney cancer. CDR3s leave out the opening cysteine and the closing phenylalanine or tryptophan. Size tells how often a clone was seen (once, few, many) or the class of an expanded clone, and some rows leave it out.

V: TRBV18
size: -
CDR3: ASSLGLAYEQY

V: TRBV10-3
size: -
CDR3: AISESFSGGAEQY

V: TRBV11-2
size: -
CDR3: ASSLDFGSSNEQF

V: TRBV4-2
size: -
CDR3: ASSTLAGGAQSEQF

V: TRBV6-5
size: -
CDR3: ASSSIYEQF

V: TRBV6-1
size: -
CDR3: ASSRQVGTNEKLF

V: TRBV2
size: -
CDR3: ASREGTYEQY

V: TRBV6-4
size: -
CDR3: ASRASGGATNEQF

V: TRBV30
size: -
CDR3: AWSVRDRGNSPLH

V: TRBV25-1
size: -
CDR3: ASGTGVATYEQY

V: TRBV5-6
size: -
CDR3: ASSLRGTGNQPQH

V: TRBV21-1
size: -
CDR3: ASSPVLPGQGSNEQF

V: TRBV19
size: once
CDR3: ASSIDAGGNNYGYT

V: TRBV19
size: -
CDR3: ASSIDGTGANTGELF

V: TRBV5-1
size: -
CDR3: ASSSTGTSGVQETQY

V: TRBV5-1
size: -
CDR3: ASSASGYSNQPQH

V: TRBV5-1
size: -
CDR3: ASSPAFGSEQY

V: TRBV10-1
size: -
CDR3: ASSVNREGEQY

V: TRBV5-6
size: -
CDR3: ASSLAGNTEAF

V: TRBV4-2
size: medium-sized
CDR3: ASSQASGTGFILAKNIQY

V: TRBV7-3
size: -
CDR3: ASSLGPPSYNEQF

V: TRBV27
size: -
CDR3: ASSLSPRPGGTDTQY

V: TRBV29-1
size: -
CDR3: SVEERLGETQY

V: TRBV5-1
size: -
CDR3: ASSLGRTRLSYNEQF

V: TRBV4-2
size: -
CDR3: ASSQDRGGRNEQF

V: TRBV12-1
size: -
CDR3: ASSSQYRTSGSSYNEQF

V: TRBV19
size: -
CDR3: ASSIQEDQPQH

V: TRBV2
size: -
CDR3: ASSEGQTVPRY

V: TRBV9
size: -
CDR3: ASSMGTQETQY

V: TRBV7-9
size: -
CDR3: ASSFGGVLSYNEQF

V: TRBV30
size: -
CDR3: AWSVRRGDTEAF

V: TRBV9
size: -
CDR3: ASSVRGVGEKLF

V: TRBV6-6
size: -
CDR3: ASKHGFTDTQY

V: TRBV30
size: -
CDR3: AWSRQIDTEAF

V: TRBV5-4
size: -
CDR3: ASSPGQNQETQY

V: TRBV10-3
size: -
CDR3: AISESEGASEKLF

V: TRBV5-6
size: -
CDR3: ASSLVGLGADEQY

V: TRBV6-5
size: -
CDR3: ASSGQVELYGYT

V: TRBV6-1
size: -
CDR3: ASSEPGTGLYEQY

V: TRBV18
size: -
CDR3: ASSPLGQQIYGYT

V: TRBV11-2
size: -
CDR3: ASSPHTGELF

V: TRBV5-1
size: -
CDR3: ASSLAGRDEKLF

V: TRBV18
size: -
CDR3: ASSPPPGQGVEKLF

V: TRBV7-2
size: -
CDR3: ASSFRPATNEKLF

V: TRBV2
size: once
CDR3: ASNRGGRETQY

V: TRBV10-3
size: -
CDR3: TIKKDGTMNTEAF

V: TRBV5-6
size: -
CDR3: ASSLSHTEAF

V: TRBV7-8
size: -
CDR3: ASSKGLAGITDTQY